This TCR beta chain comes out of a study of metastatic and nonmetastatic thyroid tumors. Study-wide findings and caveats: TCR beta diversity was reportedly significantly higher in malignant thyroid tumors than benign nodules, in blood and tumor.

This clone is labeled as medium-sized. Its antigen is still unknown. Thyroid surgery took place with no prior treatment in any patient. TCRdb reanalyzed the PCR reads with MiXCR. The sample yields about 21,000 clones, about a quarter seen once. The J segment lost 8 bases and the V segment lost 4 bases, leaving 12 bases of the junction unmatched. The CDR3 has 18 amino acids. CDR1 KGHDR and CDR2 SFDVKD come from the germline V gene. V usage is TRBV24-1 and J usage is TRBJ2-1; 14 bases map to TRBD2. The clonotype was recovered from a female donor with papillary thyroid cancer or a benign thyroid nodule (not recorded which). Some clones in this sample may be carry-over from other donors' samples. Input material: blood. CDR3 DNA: TGTGCCACCAGTGACTCCGGACTAGCGGGGGGCGTTGGGGATGAGCAGTTCTTC. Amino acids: CATSDSGLAGGVGDEQFF.